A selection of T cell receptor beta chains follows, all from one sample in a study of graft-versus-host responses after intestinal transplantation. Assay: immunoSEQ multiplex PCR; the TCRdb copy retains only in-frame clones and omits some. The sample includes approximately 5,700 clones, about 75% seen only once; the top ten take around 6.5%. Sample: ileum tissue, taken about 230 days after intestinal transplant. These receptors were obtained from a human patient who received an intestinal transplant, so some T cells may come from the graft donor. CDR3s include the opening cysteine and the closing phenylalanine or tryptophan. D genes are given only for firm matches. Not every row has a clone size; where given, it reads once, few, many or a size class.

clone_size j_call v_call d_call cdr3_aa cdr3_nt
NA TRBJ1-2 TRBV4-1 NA CASSQGANYGYTF TGCGCCAGCAGCCAGGGGGCGAACTATGGCTACACCTTC
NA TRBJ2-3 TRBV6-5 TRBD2 CASRGTSADTQYF TGTGCCAGCAGAGGGACTAGCGCAGATACGCAGTATTTT
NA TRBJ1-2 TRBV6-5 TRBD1 CASRTTGDRGYTF TGTGCCAGCAGAACAACAGGGGACCGAGGCTACACCTTC
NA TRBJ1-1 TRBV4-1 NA CASSQVGFFEAFF TGCGCCAGCAGCCAAGTAGGATTTTTTGAAGCTTTCTTT
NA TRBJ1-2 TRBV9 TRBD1 CASSSWDRGGYTF TGTGCCAGCAGCTCGTGGGACAGGGGCGGCTACACCTTC
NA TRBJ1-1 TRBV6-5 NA CASSYNLNTEAFF TGTGCCAGCAGTTACAATTTGAACACTGAAGCTTTCTTT
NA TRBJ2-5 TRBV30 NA CAWSAAMGQETQYF TGTGCCTGGAGCGCCGCGATGGGACAAGAGACCCAGTACTTC
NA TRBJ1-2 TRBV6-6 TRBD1 CASSSHPLQGRGGYTF TGTGCCAGCAGTTCCCACCCCCTACAGGGGAGAGGGGGCTACACCTTC
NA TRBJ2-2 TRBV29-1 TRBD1 CSVGFRTGGGTGELFF TGCAGCGTTGGGTTTCGGACAGGGGGGGGCACCGGGGAGCTGTTTTTT
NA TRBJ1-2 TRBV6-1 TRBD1 CASSESRDRASGYTF TGTGCCAGCAGTGAGAGTCGGGACAGGGCTAGTGGCTACACCTTC
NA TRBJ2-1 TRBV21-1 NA CASSGLAGPLNYNEQFF TGTGCCAGCAGTGGACTAGCGGGGCCTCTAAACTACAATGAGCAGTTCTTC
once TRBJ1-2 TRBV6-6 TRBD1 CASSPTGNRNYGYTF TGTGCCAGCAGTCCGACAGGGAATAGAAACTATGGCTACACCTTC
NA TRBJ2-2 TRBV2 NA CASSDREYVHGELFF TGTGCCAGCAGTGATAGGGAATATGTTCACGGGGAGCTGTTTTTT
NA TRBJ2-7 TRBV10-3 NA CAISGTQGSYGQYF TGTGCCATCAGTGGGACACAAGGGTCCTACGGGCAGTACTTC
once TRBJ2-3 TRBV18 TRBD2 CASSRSLAGSTDTQYF TGTGCCAGCTCACGTTCCCTAGCGGGGAGCACAGATACGCAGTATTTT
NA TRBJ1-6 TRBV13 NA CASSSRRENSPLHF TGTGCCAGCAGCTCCCGACGGGAGAATTCACCCCTCCACTTT
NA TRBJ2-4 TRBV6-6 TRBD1 CASSYSDRDIQYF TGTGCCAGCAGTTACTCGGACAGGGACATTCAGTACTTC
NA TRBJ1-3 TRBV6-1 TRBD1 CASRLTGGSGNTIYF TGTGCCAGCAGACTAACAGGGGGCTCTGGAAACACCATATATTTT
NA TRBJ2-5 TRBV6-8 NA CASSDSSGSGETQYF TGTGCCAGCAGTGATTCATCAGGGTCGGGGGAGACCCAGTACTTC
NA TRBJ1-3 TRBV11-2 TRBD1 CASSSWRTGEGNTIYF TGTGCCAGCAGCTCGTGGCGGACAGGGGAAGGAAACACCATATATTTT
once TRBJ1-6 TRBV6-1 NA CASPAGVDSPLHF TGTGCCAGCCCCGCGGGGGTCGATTCACCCCTCCACTTT
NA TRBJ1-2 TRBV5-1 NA CASSPDRLYGYTF TGCGCCAGCAGTCCCGACAGGTTATATGGCTACACCTTC
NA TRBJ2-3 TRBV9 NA CASSVGTGTDTQYF TGTGCCAGCAGCGTAGGTACTGGTACAGATACGCAGTATTTT
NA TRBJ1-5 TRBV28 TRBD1 CASREGAEGNQPQHF TGTGCCAGCAGGGAGGGGGCCGAGGGCAATCAGCCCCAGCATTTT
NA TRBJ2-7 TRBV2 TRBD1 CASSERGQGPYEQYF TGTGCCAGCAGTGAAAGGGGACAGGGGCCCTACGAGCAGTACTTC
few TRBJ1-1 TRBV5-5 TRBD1 CASNLRDRGRHTEAFF TGTGCCAGCAACCTCCGGGACAGGGGGCGGCACACTGAAGCTTTCTTT
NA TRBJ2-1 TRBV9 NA CASSRPQVNEQFF TGTGCCAGCAGCCGTCCCCAGGTAAATGAGCAGTTCTTC
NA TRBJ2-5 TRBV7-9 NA CASSRGETQYF TGTGCCAGCAGCCGGGGAGAGACCCAGTACTTC
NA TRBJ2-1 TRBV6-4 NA CASSDSIGVNEQFF TGTGCCAGCAGTGACTCGATCGGGGTCAATGAGCAGTTCTTC
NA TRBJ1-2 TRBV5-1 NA CASSLAVGATGGYTF TGCGCCAGCAGCTTGGCCGTGGGGGCGACGGGCGGCTACACCTTC
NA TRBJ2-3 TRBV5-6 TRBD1 CASSLGTGVFSDTQYF TGTGCCAGCAGCTTGGGGACAGGGGTGTTTTCAGATACGCAGTATTTT
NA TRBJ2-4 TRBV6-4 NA CASSLALNIQYF TGTGCCAGCAGTCTCGCCTTAAACATTCAGTACTTC
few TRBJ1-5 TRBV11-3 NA CASSLKDGSNQPQHF TGTGCCAGCAGCTTAAAGGACGGTAGCAATCAGCCCCAGCATTTT
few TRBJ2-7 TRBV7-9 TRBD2 CASTGGGYEQYF TGTGCCAGCACCGGGGGGGGGTACGAGCAGTACTTC
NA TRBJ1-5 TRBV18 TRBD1 CASSQTGYGNQPQHF TGTGCCAGCTCCCAGACAGGGTATGGCAATCAGCCCCAGCATTTT
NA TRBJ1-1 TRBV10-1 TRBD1 CASSMSRGQGNTEAFF TGCGCCAGCAGCATGAGCAGGGGGCAAGGGAACACTGAAGCTTTCTTT
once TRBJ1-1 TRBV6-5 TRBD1 CASSYSNRGRRTEAFF TGTGCCAGCAGTTACTCGAACAGGGGGCGGCGGACTGAAGCTTTCTTT
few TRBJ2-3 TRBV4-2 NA CASSQDDGGATTNTQYF TGTGCCAGCAGCCAAGATGATGGCGGGGCGACCACAAATACGCAGTATTTT
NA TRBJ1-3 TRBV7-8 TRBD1 CASSSGTAGNTIYF TGTGCCAGCAGCTCCGGGACAGCTGGAAACACCATATATTTT
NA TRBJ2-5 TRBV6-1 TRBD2 CASSESSGGGETQYF TGTGCCAGCAGTGAATCTAGCGGGGGAGGGGAGACCCAGTACTTC